The T cell receptor beta chain described here comes from a study of blood T cell repertoires in COVID-19. Background on the study: In each case, the material was cDNA or gDNA derived from T cells, B-cell-depleted T cells, or PBMCs.

CDR3 length: 16 residues. The ends were cut back, 0 bases at V and 2 bases at J, with 13 bases in the middle. Per germline, CDR1 KGHSH and CDR2 LQKENI. This clone has a single count. Clones were sequenced by immunoSEQ multiplex PCR, and TCRdb holds only the in-frame ones, with some missing. The sample holds some 140,000 clones, around 76% seen once. The sample comprised peripheral blood. The gene calls are TRBV18 and TRBJ1-2; D not certain. The origin of this receptor is an elderly man with acute or convalescent COVID-19. CDR3 nucleotide sequence: TGTGCCAGCTCACCACCAATAGGTGACGGGAACTATGGCTACACCTTC. It translates to CASSPPIGDGNYGYTF.